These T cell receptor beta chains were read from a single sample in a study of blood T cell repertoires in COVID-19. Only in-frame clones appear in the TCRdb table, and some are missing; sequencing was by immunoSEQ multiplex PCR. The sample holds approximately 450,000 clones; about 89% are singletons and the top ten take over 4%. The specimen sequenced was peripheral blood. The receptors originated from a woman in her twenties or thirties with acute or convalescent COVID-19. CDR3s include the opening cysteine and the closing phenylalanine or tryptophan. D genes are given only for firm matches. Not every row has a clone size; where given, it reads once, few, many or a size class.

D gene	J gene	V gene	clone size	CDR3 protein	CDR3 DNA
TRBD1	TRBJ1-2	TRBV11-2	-	CASSLGFGQGFGGYTF	TGTGCCAGCAGCTTAGGTTTCGGACAGGGTTTCGGGGGCTACACCTTC
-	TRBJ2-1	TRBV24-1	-	CATSRTGIDEQFF	TGTGCCACCAGTCGAACAGGGATAGATGAGCAGTTCTTC
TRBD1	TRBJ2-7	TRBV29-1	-	CSVSGGSYEQYF	TGCAGCGTCTCAGGGGGTTCCTACGAGCAGTACTTC
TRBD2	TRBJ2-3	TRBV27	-	CASRIGGGTDTQYF	TGTGCCAGCAGGATCGGGGGGGGCACAGATACGCAGTATTTT
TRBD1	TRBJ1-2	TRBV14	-	CASSQATGAEGYTF	TGTGCCAGCAGCCAAGCCACAGGGGCCGAGGGCTACACCTTC
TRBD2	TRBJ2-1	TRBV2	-	CASSARTSGGNEQFF	TGTGCCAGCAGTGCAAGGACTAGCGGGGGCAATGAGCAGTTCTTC
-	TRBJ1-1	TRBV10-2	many	CASSESRGTEAFF	TGCGCCAGCAGTGAGTCGCGTGGTACTGAAGCTTTCTTT
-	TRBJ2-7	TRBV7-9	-	CASSFRGSYEQYF	TGTGCCAGCAGCTTCAGAGGGTCCTACGAGCAGTACTTC
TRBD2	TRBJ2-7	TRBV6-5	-	CASSPGGVSYEQYF	TGTGCCAGCAGTCCTGGGGGGGTCTCCTACGAGCAGTACTTC
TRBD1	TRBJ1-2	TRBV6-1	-	CASREADRGTYGYTF	TGTGCCAGCAGAGAAGCGGACAGGGGGACTTATGGCTACACCTTC
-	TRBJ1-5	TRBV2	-	CASSEDWNQPQHF	TGTGCCAGCAGCGAGGACTGGAATCAGCCCCAGCATTTT
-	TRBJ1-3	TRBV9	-	CASSVGDSGNTIYF	TGTGCCAGCAGCGTAGGAGACTCTGGAAACACCATATATTTT
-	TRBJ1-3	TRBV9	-	CASSGGFALNTIYF	TGTGCCAGCAGCGGGGGCTTTGCGTTAAACACCATATATTTT
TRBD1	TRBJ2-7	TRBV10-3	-	CAISEPGQGLSYEQYF	TGTGCCATCAGTGAGCCGGGACAGGGTTTATCCTACGAGCAGTACTTC
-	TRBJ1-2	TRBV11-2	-	CASSLKGGGYGYTF	TGTGCCAGCAGCTTAAAGGGAGGGGGCTATGGCTACACCTTC
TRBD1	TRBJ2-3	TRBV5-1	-	CATGTDGSTDTQYF	TGCGCCACTGGGACAGACGGTTCCACAGATACGCAGTATTTT
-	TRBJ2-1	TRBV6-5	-	CASSSLNEQFF	TGTGCCAGCAGCTCCCTCAATGAGCAGTTCTTC
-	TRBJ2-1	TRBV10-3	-	CATLGDPSVNEQFF	TGTGCCACTTTAGGCGACCCGAGCGTGAATGAGCAGTTCTTC
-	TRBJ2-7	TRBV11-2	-	CASSLSGGIYEQYF	TGTGCCAGCAGCTTATCTGGGGGGATCTACGAGCAGTACTTC
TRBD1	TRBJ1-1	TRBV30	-	CAWDRGGTEAFF	TGTGCCTGGGACAGGGGAGGCACTGAAGCTTTCTTT
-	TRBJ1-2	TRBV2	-	CASRENTGLEGYTF	TGTGCCAGCAGGGAAAACACAGGTCTGGAAGGCTACACCTTC
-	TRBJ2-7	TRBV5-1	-	CASSLAPSGYEQYF	TGCGCCAGCAGCTTGGCCCCATCCGGGTACGAGCAGTACTTC
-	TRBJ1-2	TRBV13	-	CASSLVGRRDDYTF	TGTGCCAGCAGCTTAGTAGGCAGGCGAGATGACTACACCTTC
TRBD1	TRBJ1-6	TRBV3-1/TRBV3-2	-	CGTGTGAQNSPLHF	TGTGGAACCGGGACAGGGGCCCAAAATTCACCCCTCCACTTT
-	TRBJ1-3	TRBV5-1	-	CASSSGPGSGNTIYF	TGCGCCAGCAGCAGCGGCCCTGGATCAGGAAACACCATATATTTT
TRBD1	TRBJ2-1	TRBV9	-	CASSVRDRNYNEQFF	TGTGCCAGCAGCGTCCGGGACAGGAACTACAATGAGCAGTTCTTC
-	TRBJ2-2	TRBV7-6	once	CASSSRTANTGELFF	TGTGCCAGCAGCTCTCGGACAGCGAACACCGGGGAGCTGTTTTTT
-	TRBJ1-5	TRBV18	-	CASSPDRHQPQHF	TGTGCCAGCTCACCAGACAGGCATCAGCCCCAGCATTTT
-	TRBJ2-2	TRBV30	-	CAWSSESGELFF	TGTGCCTGGAGTAGTGAGTCCGGGGAGCTGTTTTTT
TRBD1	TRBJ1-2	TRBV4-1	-	CASSQLRTGAVYGYTF	TGCGCCAGCAGCCAGCTCAGGACAGGGGCGGTCTATGGCTACACCTTC